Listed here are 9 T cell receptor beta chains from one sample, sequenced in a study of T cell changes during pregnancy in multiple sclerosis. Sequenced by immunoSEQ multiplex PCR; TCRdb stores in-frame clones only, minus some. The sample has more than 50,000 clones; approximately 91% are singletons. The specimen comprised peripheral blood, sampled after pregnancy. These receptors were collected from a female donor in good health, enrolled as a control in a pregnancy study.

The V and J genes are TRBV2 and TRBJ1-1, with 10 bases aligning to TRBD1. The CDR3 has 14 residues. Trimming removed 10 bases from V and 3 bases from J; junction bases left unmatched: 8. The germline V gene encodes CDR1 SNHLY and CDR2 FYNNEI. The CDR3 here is CATVGGQGYTEAFF. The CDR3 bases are TGTGCCACCGTGGGGGGACAGGGGTACACTGAAGCTTTCTTT. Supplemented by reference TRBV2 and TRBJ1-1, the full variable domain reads EPEVTQTPSHQVTQMGQEVILRCVPISNHLYFYWYRQILGQKVEFLVSFYNNEISEKSEIFDDQFSVERPDGSNFTLKIRSTKLEDSAMYFCATVGGQGYTEAFFGQGTRLTVV.

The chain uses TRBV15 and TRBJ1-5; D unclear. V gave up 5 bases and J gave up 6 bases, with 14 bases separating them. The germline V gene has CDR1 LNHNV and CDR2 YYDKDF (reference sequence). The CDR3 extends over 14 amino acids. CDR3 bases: TGTGCCACCAGCCCACAAGGTAGCGGTCAGCCCCAGCATTTT. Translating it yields CATSPQGSGQPQHF. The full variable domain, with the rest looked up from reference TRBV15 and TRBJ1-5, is DAMVIQNPRYQVTQFGKPVTLSCSQTLNHNVMYWYQQKSSQAPKLLFHYYDKDFNNEADTPDNFQSRRPNTSFCFLDIRSPGLGDTAMYLCATSPQGSGQPQHFGDGTRLSIL.

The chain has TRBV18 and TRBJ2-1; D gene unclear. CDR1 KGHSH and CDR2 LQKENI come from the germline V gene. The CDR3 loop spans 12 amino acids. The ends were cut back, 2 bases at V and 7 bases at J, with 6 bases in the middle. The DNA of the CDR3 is TGTGCCAGCTCACCAGGCCAGAATGAGCAGTTCTTC. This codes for CASSPGQNEQFF.

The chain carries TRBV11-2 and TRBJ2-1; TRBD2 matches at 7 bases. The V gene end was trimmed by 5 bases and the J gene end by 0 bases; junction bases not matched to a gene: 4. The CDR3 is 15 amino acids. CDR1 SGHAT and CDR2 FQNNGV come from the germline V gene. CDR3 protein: CASSPRGSSYNEQFF. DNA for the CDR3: TGTGCCAGCAGCCCTCGCGGGAGCTCCTACAATGAGCAGTTCTTC. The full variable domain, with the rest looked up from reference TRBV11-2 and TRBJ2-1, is EAGVAQSPRYKIIEKRQSVAFWCNPISGHATLYWYQQILGQGPKLLIQFQNNGVVDDSQLPKDRFSAERLKGVDSTLKIQPAKLEDSAVYLCASSPRGSSYNEQFFGPGTRLTVL.

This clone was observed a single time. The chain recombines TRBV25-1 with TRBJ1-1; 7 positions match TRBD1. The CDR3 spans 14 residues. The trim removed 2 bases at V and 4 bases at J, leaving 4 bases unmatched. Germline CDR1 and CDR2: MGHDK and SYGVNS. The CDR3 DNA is TGTGCCAGCAGTGAACAGGGGGATATCACTGAAGCTTTCTTT. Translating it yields CASSEQGDITEAFF.

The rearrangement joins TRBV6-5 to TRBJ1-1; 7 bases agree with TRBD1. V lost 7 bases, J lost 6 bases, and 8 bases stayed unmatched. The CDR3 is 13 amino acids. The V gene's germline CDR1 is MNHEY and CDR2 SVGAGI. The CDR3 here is CASTYRGGAEAFF. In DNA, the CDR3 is TGTGCCAGCACCTACAGGGGAGGCGCTGAAGCTTTCTTT.

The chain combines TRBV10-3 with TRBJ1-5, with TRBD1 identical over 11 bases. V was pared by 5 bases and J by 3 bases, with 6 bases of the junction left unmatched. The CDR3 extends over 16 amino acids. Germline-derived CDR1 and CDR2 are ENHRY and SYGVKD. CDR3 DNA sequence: TGTGCCATCAGTCCCGGGACAGGGGGTGACAATCAGCCCCAGCATTTT. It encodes CAISPGTGGDNQPQHF.

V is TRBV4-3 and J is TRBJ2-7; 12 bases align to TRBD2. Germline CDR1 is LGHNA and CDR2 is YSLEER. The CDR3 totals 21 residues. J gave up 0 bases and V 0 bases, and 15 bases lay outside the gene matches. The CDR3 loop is CASSQEVVRTSGATSSYEQYF. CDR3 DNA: TGCGCCAGCAGCCAAGAAGTCGTGAGGACTAGCGGGGCCACGAGCTCCTACGAGCAGTACTTC.

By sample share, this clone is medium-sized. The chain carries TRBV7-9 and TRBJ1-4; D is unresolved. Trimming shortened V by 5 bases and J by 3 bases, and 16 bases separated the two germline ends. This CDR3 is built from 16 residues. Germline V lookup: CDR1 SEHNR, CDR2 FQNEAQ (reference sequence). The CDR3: CASSPKLSYANEKLFF. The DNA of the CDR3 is TGTGCCAGCAGCCCTAAATTGTCATACGCTAATGAAAAACTGTTTTTT.